This entry is about one TCR beta chain. Method: immunoSEQ multiplex PCR; TCRdb's copy keeps in-frame clones and lacks some. The sample shows approximately 280,000 clones, approximately 86% of them seen only once. The data are from a study of blood T cell repertoires in COVID-19. Germline lookup yields CDR1 DFQATT and CDR2 SNEGSKA (reference sequence). V lost 3 bases and J 2 bases, leaving 14 bases between the germline ends. This CDR3 has 16 residues. The sequencing sample was made of peripheral blood. This receptor was obtained from a woman between 25 and 40 years old who had recovered from COVID-19. The J gene is TRBJ1-6, the V gene TRBV20-1; D is unresolved. Here the CDR3 DNA reads TGCAGTGCTAGTGAGCAGTTTCTCACCTATAATTCACCCCTCCACTTT. Translated: CSASEQFLTYNSPLHF.